Sequencing of this T cell receptor (beta chain) was carried out in a study of blood T cell repertoires in COVID-19 (dated by TCRdb to 2018 to 2021). About the full investigation: Samples from collaborators originated in the United States, Italy and Spain and spanned both the acute and convalescent phases of COVID-19. Where HLA class I and class II types were available, the types were taken from metadata supplied by the sample provider, not from assay-based typing. The prospective study material was composed of cDNA or gDNA derived from T cells, B-cell-depleted T cells, or PBMCs. Samples were obtained from the ongoing ImmuneRACE study (first 160 participants) and from about 1,300 subjects provided by 6 global collaborators. Sample metadata almost always included a de-identified subject ID, COVID-19 status, age in years and sex. The repertoires were made available in a free public database intended to serve as a resource for research on the immune response to SARS-CoV-2. The dataset comprised deeply sampled blood TCRbeta repertoires from subjects exposed to, actively infected with, or recovered from COVID-19. What the authors observed across the whole study: Clinical and demographic metadata were provided uncurated, with the amount varying by source and participant.

The collaborating institutions used their own protocols to collect whole blood in K2EDTA tubes. For TCRbeta analysis, collaborator samples were shipped as frozen whole blood, as isolated PBMCs, or as DNA extracted from either sample type. The immunoSEQ Assay, a bias-controlled multiplex PCR, was used to amplify TCRbeta CDR3 regions from genomic DNA. Concerning the study's data processing: Nucleated cell counts per sample were estimated from amplification of reference gene primers within the assay. To quantify the absolute abundance of each unique TCRbeta CDR3 rearrangement, sequence reads were collapsed and filtered. For each sample, productive Simpson clonality was calculated as the square root of Simpson's diversity index over productive rearrangements. Here the immuneACCESS table is served through TCRdb, limited to in-frame sequences with V and J called. Missing clones are a known gap in these copies; in checked studies unresolved V genes cover under half, and the rest lacks a known reason. D and trimming were read from the DNA, whereas the V and J calls and clone size are those reported in that table. Counted in this sample were 230,000 or so clones; more than 75% of them appeared once. The ten biggest clones cover about 1.9% of the sample.

As to this clone: Its antigen is unknown. There are no base qualities to consult, and no much larger clone falls within one base.

Material for sequencing was peripheral blood. This receptor was obtained from a middle-aged man with active or convalescent COVID-19.

The CDR3 region: CASRKVEGVGEKLFF. The base sequence is TGTGCCAGCAGGAAGGTAGAGGGTGTAGGTGAAAAACTGTTTTTT. This chain joins TRBV6-5 to TRBJ1-4, with no D gene named confidently. There are 15 amino acids in the CDR3, from cysteine to phenylalanine inclusive. The kept DNA is CDR3 alone, 45 bases in frame from the first base. As encoded in the germline V gene, CDR1 is MNHEY while CDR2 is SVGAGI. V lost 6 bases and J lost 7 bases; the stretch between them is 18 bases long.